The 4 T cell receptor beta chains below all came from one sample that was sequenced in a study of T cell responses to AZD1222 COVID-19 vaccine. This table comes from immunoSEQ multiplex PCR, and its TCRdb copy is limited to in-frame clones, with some not included. The sample carries some 31,000 clones, around 78% recorded once. The sample consisted of peripheral blood, taken 28 days after the second AZD1222 dose. The receptors were gathered from an adult who received the AZD1222 COVID-19 vaccine.

The chain combines TRBV21-1 with TRBJ1-2. TRBV21-1 has pseudogene status. The CDR3 extends over 15 amino acids. CDR3 in DNA: TGTGCCAGCAGCAAAGGGAACCACTTGCGATCCAGCTACACCTTC. Protein sequence: CASSKGNHLRSSYTF.

The chain joins TRBV10-3 to TRBJ2-7; 8 bases match TRBD1. This CDR3 has 14 amino acids. Germline V CDR1 and CDR2: ENHRY, SYGVKD. After removal of 3 bases from V and 0 bases from J, the junction contained 1 base not matched to a gene. CDR3 sequence reads: CAISEGQGSYEQYV. CDR3 DNA: TGTGCCATCAGTGAAGGACAGGGCTCCTACGAGCAGTACGTC.

The J gene is TRBJ1-1, the V gene TRBV7-9; maybe TRBD1 (5 bases). Per the germline V gene, CDR1 is SEHNR and CDR2 is FQNEAQ (reference sequence). Trimming pared 2 bases from V and 2 bases from J, leaving 9 bases between. The CDR3 extends over 14 amino acids. The CDR3 DNA reads TGTGCCAGCAGCTTAATCGGGGGTAACACTGAAGCTTTCTTT. It encodes CASSLIGGNTEAFF.

This clone was counted only a few times. The rearrangement links TRBV19 to TRBJ1-1; D gene uncertain. This CDR3 is built from 13 residues. From germline, CDR1 is LNHDA and CDR2 SQIVND (reference sequence). Between the trimmed V and J ends, which lost 5 bases and 1 base, there was a span of 8 bases. CDR3 in DNA: TGTGCCAGTAGTGGTGCCCCGAACACTGAAGCTTTCTTT. This encodes CASSGAPNTEAFF.